These 9 T cell receptor beta chains originate from one sample sequenced in a study of blood T cells in healthy people across ages. For the second PCR, which ran for roughly 6 to 12 cycles, a sample-barcoded 5' primer and a J-beta primer mix were used. TCRdb itself ran the 5' RACE reads through MiXCR, one entry per CDR3 protein. The sample lists some 1.6 million distinct CDR3 sequences, 30% to 35% occurring once. Sequenced material: blood. The receptors come from a woman aged 25 to 39 in good health.

The V and J genes are TRBV18 and TRBJ2-1, with 7 bases identical to TRBD1. The ends lost 6 bases at V and 4 bases at J; junction bases unmatched: 12. The CDR3 is 16 amino acids. The germline gives CDR1 KGHSH, CDR2 LQKENI. CDR3 bases: TGTGCCAGCTCTCTCCTTGCAGGACAGGTGTACAATGAGCAGTTCTTC. This encodes CASSLLAGQVYNEQFF.

The rearrangement joins TRBV14 to TRBJ1-6; D ambiguous. Trimming removed 0 bases at V and 6 bases at J, with 6 bases between. This CDR3 region has 14 residues. Germline V gene lookup returns CDR1 SGHDN and CDR2 FVKESK. DNA of the CDR3: TGTGCCAGCAGCCAAGAGGCGGTTAATTCACCCCTCCACTTT. It codes for CASSQEAVNSPLHF. Full variable domain (remainder filled in from reference TRBV14 and TRBJ1-6): EAGVTQFPSHSVIEKGQTVTLRCDPISGHDNLYWYRRVMGKEIKFLLHFVKESKQDESGMPNNRFLAERTGGTYSTLKVQPAELEDSGVYFCASSQEAVNSPLHFGNGTRLTVT.

A word on this clonotype: At one end, the junction sequence differs from germline, possibly due to a read error. The chain recombines TRBV7-8 with TRBJ2-1, with D possibly matching TRBD1 (6 bases). The CDR3 runs to 15 residues. The germline gives CDR1 SGHVS, CDR2 FQNEAQ. The CDR3 protein is CASSQRSQGNNEQFF. CDR3 sequence (DNA): TGTGCCAGCAGCCAACGGAGTCAGGGGAACAATGAACAGTTCTTC. The full variable domain, its missing parts supplied by reference TRBV7-8 and TRBJ2-1, is GAGVSQSPRYKVAKRGQDVALRCDPISGHVSLFWYQQALGQGPEFLTYFQNEAQLDKSGLPSDRFFAERPEGSVSTLKIQRTQQEDSAVYLCASSQRSQGNNEQFFGPGTRLTVL.

The rearrangement links TRBV25-1 to TRBJ1-2; perhaps TRBD1 as D (5 bases). Trimming stripped 3 bases from V and 3 bases from J, with 14 bases between. CDR1 and CDR2 (germline): MGHDK, SYGVNS. The CDR3 has 15 amino acids. DNA for the CDR3: TGTGCCAGCAGTGATTGGGGCGGGACGGACTATGGCTACACCTTC. Its protein is CASSDWGGTDYGYTF.

The chain joins TRBV18 to TRBJ2-6; 8 bases are shared with TRBD1. CDR3 size: 18 residues. Germline CDR1 and CDR2: KGHSH and LQKENI. Germline trimming cut 1 base from V and 0 bases from J; bases unmatched to any gene: 5. Written as DNA, the CDR3 is TGTGCCAGCTCACCACAGAGACAGGGGAACTCTGGGGCCAACGTCCTGACTTTC. It yields the protein CASSPQRQGNSGANVLTF.

This chain uses TRBV6-2 or TRBV6-3 with TRBJ2-3, with 9 bases that match TRBD2. V trimming: 2 bases; J trimming: 4 bases; junction bases outside the gene matches: 13. CDR1 and CDR2 (germline): MNHEY, SVGEGT. CDR3 size: 18 residues. This chain's CDR3 is CASSYVSGLAGAPDTQYF. CDR3 nucleotides: TGTGCCAGCAGTTACGTTTCGGGACTAGCCGGCGCCCCAGATACGCAGTATTTT.

The rearrangement joins TRBV5-1 to TRBJ1-1; D gene ambiguous. From germline, CDR1 is SGHRS and CDR2 YFSETQ. The CDR3 is 14 residues long. V lost 3 bases to trimming and J lost 1 base, with 10 bases between them. CDR3 bases: TGCGCCAGCAGCTCTGGCGGGAGGAACACTGAAGCTTTCTTT. Translating it yields CASSSGGRNTEAFF. Full variable domain (remainder filled in from reference TRBV5-1 and TRBJ1-1): KAGVTQTPRYLIKTRGQQVTLSCSPISGHRSVSWYQQTPGQGLQFLFEYFSETQRNKGNFPGRFSGRQFSNSRSEMNVSTLELGDSALYLCASSSGGRNTEAFFGQGTRLTVV.

V and J are TRBV28 and TRBJ2-7, with TRBD2 matching over 9 bases. The CDR3 totals 17 residues. The germline V gene has CDR1 MDHEN and CDR2 SYDVKM. Trimming removed 8 bases from V and 4 bases from J; junction bases left unmatched: 18. The CDR3 nucleotides are TGTGCCAGCCGGGGGGGAGCGGGAGGCCGCGGATTTTACGAGCAGTACTTC. This encodes CASRGGAGGRGFYEQYF.

The chain uses TRBV14 and TRBJ2-7; 8 bases are shared with TRBD1. The DNA end is more similar to TRBJ2-5, so the J call may be wrong. Germline V gene data show CDR1 as SGHDN and CDR2 as FVKESK. CDR3 length equals 16 residues. In DNA, the CDR3 is TGTGCCAGCAGCCAAGATCTACAGGGGGTCGGAGAGACCCAGTACTTC. Its translation is CASSQDLQGVGETQYF.